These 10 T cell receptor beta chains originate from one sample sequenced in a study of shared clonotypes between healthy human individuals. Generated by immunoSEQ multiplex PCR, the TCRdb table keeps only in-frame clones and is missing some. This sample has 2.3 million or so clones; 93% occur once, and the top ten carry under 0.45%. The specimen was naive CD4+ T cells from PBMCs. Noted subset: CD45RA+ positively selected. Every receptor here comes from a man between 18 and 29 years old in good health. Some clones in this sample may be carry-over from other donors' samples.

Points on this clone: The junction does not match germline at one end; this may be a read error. In DNA form, the CDR3 reads TGTGCCAGTAGTACCAACGAAGGTCGAGCGAACTTC. Residues: CASSTNEGRANF. V and J are TRBV19 and TRBJ2-7; D gene unclear. Germline V lookup: CDR1 LNHDA, CDR2 SQIVND (reference sequence). This CDR3 comprises 12 residues.

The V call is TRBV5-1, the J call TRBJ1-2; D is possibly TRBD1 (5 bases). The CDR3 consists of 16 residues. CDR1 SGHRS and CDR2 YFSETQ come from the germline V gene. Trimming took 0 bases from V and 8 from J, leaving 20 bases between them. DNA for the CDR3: TGCGCCAGCAGCTTGGGCCAGGGACGTGAAGGTGGAGGCTACACCTTC. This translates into CASSLGQGREGGGYTF.

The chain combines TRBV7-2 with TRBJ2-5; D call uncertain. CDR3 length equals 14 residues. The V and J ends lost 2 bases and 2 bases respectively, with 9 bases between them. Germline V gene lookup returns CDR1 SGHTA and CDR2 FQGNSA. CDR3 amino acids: CASSLLGFQETQYF. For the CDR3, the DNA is TGTGCCAGCAGCTTACTCGGGTTTCAAGAGACCCAGTACTTC.

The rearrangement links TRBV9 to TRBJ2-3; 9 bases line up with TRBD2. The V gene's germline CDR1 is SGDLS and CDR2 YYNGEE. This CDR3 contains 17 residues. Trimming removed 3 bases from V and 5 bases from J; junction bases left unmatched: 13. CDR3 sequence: CASSERGSGRQVDTQYF. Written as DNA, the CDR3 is TGTGCCAGCAGCGAAAGAGGCAGCGGGAGGCAGGTAGATACGCAGTATTTT. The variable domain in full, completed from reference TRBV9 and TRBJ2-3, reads DSGVTQTPKHLITATGQRVTLRCSPRSGDLSVYWYQQSLDQGLQFLIQYYNGEERAKGNILERFSAQQFPDLHSELNLSSLELGDSALYFCASSERGSGRQVDTQYFGPGTRLTVL.

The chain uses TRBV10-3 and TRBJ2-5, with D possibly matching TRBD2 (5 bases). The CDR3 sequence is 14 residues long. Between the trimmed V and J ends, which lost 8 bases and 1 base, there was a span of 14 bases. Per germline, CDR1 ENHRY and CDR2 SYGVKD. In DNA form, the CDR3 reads TGTGCCATCGGACGACCGGGATCCCAAGAGACCCAGTACTTC. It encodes CAIGRPGSQETQYF.

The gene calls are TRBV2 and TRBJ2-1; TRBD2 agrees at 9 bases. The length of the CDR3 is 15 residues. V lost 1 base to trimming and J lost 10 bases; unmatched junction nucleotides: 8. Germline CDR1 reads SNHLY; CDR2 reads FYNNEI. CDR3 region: CASSEDLAGGLEQFF. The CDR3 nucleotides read TGTGCCAGCAGTGAAGATCTCGCGGGAGGGCTCGAGCAGTTCTTC.

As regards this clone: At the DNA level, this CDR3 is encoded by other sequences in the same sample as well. The CDR3: CASSLGLSSYEQYF. In DNA, the CDR3 is TGTGCCAGCAGCTTGGGTTTGAGCTCCTACGAGCAGTACTTC. The rearrangement joins TRBV28 to TRBJ2-7; D remains unclear. The CDR3 totals 14 residues. Deletions cut 6 bases from V and 0 bases from J, with 12 bases between. CDR1 and CDR2 from the germline V gene are MDHEN and SYDVKM.

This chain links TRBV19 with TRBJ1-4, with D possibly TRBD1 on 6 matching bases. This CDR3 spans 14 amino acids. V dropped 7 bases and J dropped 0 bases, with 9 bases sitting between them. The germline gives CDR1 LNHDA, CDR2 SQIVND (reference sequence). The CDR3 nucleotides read TGTGCCAGTACAGGGGTATCAACTAATGAAAAACTGTTTTTT. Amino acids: CASTGVSTNEKLFF. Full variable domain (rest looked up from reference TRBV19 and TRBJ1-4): DGGITQSPKYLFRKEGQNVTLSCEQNLNHDAMYWYRQDPGQGLRLIYYSQIVNDFQKGDIAEGYSVSREKKESFPLTVTSAQKNPTAFYLCASTGVSTNEKLFFGSGTQLSVL.

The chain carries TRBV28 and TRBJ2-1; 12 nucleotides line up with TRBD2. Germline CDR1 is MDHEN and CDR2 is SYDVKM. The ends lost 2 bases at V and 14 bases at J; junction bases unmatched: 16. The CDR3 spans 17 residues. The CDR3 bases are TGTGCCAGCAGTTTAAGTGGCCCCAGCGGACTAGCGGGACACGAGTTCTTC. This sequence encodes CASSLSGPSGLAGHEFF.

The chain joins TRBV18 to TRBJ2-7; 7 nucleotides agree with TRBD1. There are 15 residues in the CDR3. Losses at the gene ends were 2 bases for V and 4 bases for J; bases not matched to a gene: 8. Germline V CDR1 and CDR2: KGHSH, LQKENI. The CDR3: CASSPVGTVPYEQYF. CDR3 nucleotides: TGTGCCAGCTCACCAGTGGGGACAGTCCCTTACGAGCAGTACTTC.